This T cell receptor (beta chain) was identified in a study of T cells in tumors and immune-related adverse events (TCRdb year 2021). For this clone: Its antigen target is currently unknown. The sample holds no much larger clone one base away, and base qualities are not on file.

Using the immunoSEQ assay, the TCR beta locus was amplified and sequenced, producing bulk TCR Vbeta CDR3 data. Per the original workflow: CDR3s were excluded if they were non-productive, were shorter than 7 amino acids, or did not start with C or end with F/W. Analysis was limited to specimens with at least 1000 reads, and clonotypes were defined at the amino acid level. Clonality was computed as 1 minus Pielou's evenness. Library sizes were equalized by abundance-weighted random subsampling with replacement, which was repeated 100 times so that 95% confidence intervals could be reported. The Morisita overlap index was used to quantify repertoire overlap, and for each specimen the top 40 clones were checked for overlap with the irAE. Here the immuneACCESS table is served through TCRdb, limited to in-frame sequences with V and J called. Missing clones are a known gap in these copies; in checked studies unresolved V genes cover under half, and the rest lacks a known reason. V, J and clone size were drawn from that table, and D and trimming were deduced from the DNA. The sample profile shows roughly 4,700 clones; less than 70% of them were found once. The ten biggest clones cover about 5.7% of the sample.

Taken with the paper, the label for treatment or condition translates to: nivolumab (PD-1 blockade) given before sampling. The DNeasy Blood and Tissue Kit was used to extract DNA from the formalin-fixed paraffin-embedded specimens. V is cut by 6 bases and J by 7 bases, and the space between the germline ends is 18 bases. The CDR3 starts with the cysteine, ends with the phenylalanine, and has 14 residues. Left in the record is the CDR3 DNA by itself, 42 bases read in frame from the first base. The germline V gene gives CDR1 as MGHRA and CDR2 as YSYEKL. The TCR originated in a female donor with metastatic renal cell carcinoma. This specimen was gut tissue, taken from a patient treated with anti-PD-1 therapy. The sequence is built from TRBV4-1 and TRBJ1-2, with a weak D call of TRBD1 (5 bases match). The CDR3 is CASSKQESWFGYTF. The DNA is TGCGCCAGCAGTAAACAGGAATCTTGGTTTGGCTACACCTTC.